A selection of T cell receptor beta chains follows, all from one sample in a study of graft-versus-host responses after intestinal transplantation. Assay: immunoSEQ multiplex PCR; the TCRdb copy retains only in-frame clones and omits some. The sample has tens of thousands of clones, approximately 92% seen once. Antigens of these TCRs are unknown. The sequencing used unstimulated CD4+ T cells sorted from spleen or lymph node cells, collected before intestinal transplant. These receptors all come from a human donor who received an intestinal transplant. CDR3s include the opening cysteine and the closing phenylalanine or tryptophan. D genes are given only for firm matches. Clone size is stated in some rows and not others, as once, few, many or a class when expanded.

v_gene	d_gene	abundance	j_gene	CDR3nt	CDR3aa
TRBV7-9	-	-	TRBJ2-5	TGTGCCAGCAGCTCACCCCCTAAGGAGACCCAGTACTTC	CASSSPPKETQYF
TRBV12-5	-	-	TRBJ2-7	TGTGCTAGTGGCCTCCGAGAGCAGTACTTC	CASGLREQYF
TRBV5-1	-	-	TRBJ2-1	TGCGCCAGCAGCTTTTTAGTTTTGAATGAGCAGTTCTTC	CASSFLVLNEQFF
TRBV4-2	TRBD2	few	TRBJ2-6	TGTGCCAGCAGCCAAGTGGGACTAGCGGGACCCTCCTCTGGGGCCAACGTCCTGACTTTC	CASSQVGLAGPSSGANVLTF
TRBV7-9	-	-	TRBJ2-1	TGTGCCAGCAGCGGCCAGGATGAGCAGTTCTTC	CASSGQDEQFF
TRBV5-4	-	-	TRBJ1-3	TGTGCCAGCAGCTTATTTAGGGAGACTGGAAACACCATATATTTT	CASSLFRETGNTIYF
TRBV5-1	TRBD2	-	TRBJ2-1	TGCGCCAGCAGCTTGCAAAGTTCGGTGGGACGGACGCAACCGGCTAGCGGGAGTCTCTATGAGCAGTTCTTC	CASSLQSSVGRTQPASGSLYEQFF
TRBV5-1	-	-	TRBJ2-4	TGCGCCAGCAGCTTGGGAGAAACGGCCATTCAGTACTTC	CASSLGETAIQYF
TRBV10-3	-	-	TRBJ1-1	TGTGCCATCAGTAACCGGCAGGGTGAAGCTTTCTTT	CAISNRQGEAFF
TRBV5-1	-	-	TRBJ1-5	TGCGCCAGCAGCTTTGACGGGGAGAGACAGCCCCAGCATTTT	CASSFDGERQPQHF
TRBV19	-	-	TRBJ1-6	TGTGCCAGTAGTATATTTTTTGCAAGGGGTAATTCACCCCTCCACTTT	CASSIFFARGNSPLHF
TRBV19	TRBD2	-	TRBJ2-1	TGTGCCAGTAGTATAGAGGCTAGCGGGAGGCTTTATGAGCAGTTCTTC	CASSIEASGRLYEQFF
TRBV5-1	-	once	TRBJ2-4	TGCGCCAGCAGCTTGGTACCAGACCTGACAGGCGGTGGGGGCATTCAGTACTTC	CASSLVPDLTGGGGIQYF
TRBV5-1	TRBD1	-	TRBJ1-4	TGCGCCAGCAGCCTCCAAACAGGGACAGGGGTTCGTGGGACCAATGAAAAACTGTTTTTT	CASSLQTGTGVRGTNEKLFF
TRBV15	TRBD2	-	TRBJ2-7	TGTGCCACCAGCACCTCGACTAGCGGGAGCTCCTACGAGCAGTACTTC	CATSTSTSGSSYEQYF
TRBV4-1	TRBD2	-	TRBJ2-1	TGCGCCAGCAGCCAAGATTCTCCGCAGGGTTTAGCTAGCGGGCTCTACAATGAGCAGTTCTTC	CASSQDSPQGLASGLYNEQFF
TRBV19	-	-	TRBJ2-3	TGTGCCAGTAGCCGCACAGATACGCAGTATTTT	CASSRTDTQYF